Shown below are 17 T cell receptor beta chains from a single sample sequenced in a study of shared clonotypes between healthy human individuals. Assay used: immunoSEQ multiplex PCR; TCRdb lists only in-frame clones, some missing. The table has 1,100,000 or so clones, around 82% seen once. Specimen: memory CD4+ T cells from PBMCs. The subset denotes: CD45RA-negative fraction. The receptor source for this set is a man between 18 and 35 years old in good health. Some clones in this sample may be carry-over from other donors' samples.

This clone showed up just a few times. The chain has TRBV9 and TRBJ1-3; D not certain. The germline gives CDR1 SGDLS, CDR2 YYNGEE. The CDR3 totals 13 residues. V lost 4 bases and J 4 bases, leaving 9 bases between the germline ends. The CDR3 here is CASSRLQGNTIYF. The CDR3 DNA follows: TGTGCCAGCAGCAGATTACAGGGAAACACCATATATTTT.

This clone was seen a few times. The chain recombines TRBV19 with TRBJ2-3; D gene unclear. This CDR3 has 14 amino acids. Germline lookup yields CDR1 LNHDA and CDR2 SQIVND (reference sequence). V was cut by 4 bases and J by 0 bases, with 8 bases left in between. CDR3 coding DNA: TGTGCCAGTAGTACCTCCCGAAGCACAGATACGCAGTATTTT. Translation gives CASSTSRSTDTQYF.

The gene calls are TRBV28 and TRBJ1-5; D is ambiguous. Trimming removed 3 bases from V and 2 bases from J, with 8 bases in between. The germline V gene has CDR1 MDHEN and CDR2 SYDVKM. This CDR3 has 14 amino acids. CDR3 sequence: CASSLSIGNQPQHF. The CDR3 bases are TGTGCCAGCAGTTTGAGTATTGGCAATCAGCCCCAGCATTTT.

Details on this clone: The sample contains more than one DNA sequence encoding this CDR3. The chain is built from TRBV6-1 and TRBJ2-3; maybe TRBD2 (6 bases). Germline V lookup: CDR1 MNHNS, CDR2 SASEGT. Trimming took 6 bases from V and 3 from J, leaving 13 bases between them. The CDR3 runs 14 residues. The CDR3 protein is CASRAGLNTDTQYF. For the CDR3, the DNA is TGTGCCAGCAGGGCGGGACTCAATACAGATACGCAGTATTTT.

The chain combines TRBV28 with TRBJ1-6; D is undetermined. The CDR3 runs 12 residues. The germline V gene encodes CDR1 MDHEN and CDR2 SYDVKM. V was trimmed by 2 bases and J by 16 bases, leaving 12 bases between them. In DNA form, the CDR3 reads TGTGCCAGCAGTTTACCCGGGGAGGCACTCCACTTT. Its translation: CASSLPGEALHF.

A note on this clone: At the DNA level, this CDR3 is encoded by other sequences in the same sample as well. This chain connects TRBV6-5 to TRBJ1-4; D is uncertain. V lost 2 bases and J lost 1, with 5 bases in between. The CDR3 contains 14 residues. Germline CDR1 reads MNHEY; CDR2 reads SVGAGI. The CDR3 reads CASSYRVTNEKLFF. The CDR3 region has the DNA TGTGCCAGCAGTTACCGAGTAACTAATGAAAAACTGTTTTTT.

This clone came up once. The genes are TRBV4-2 and TRBJ1-2; 7 nucleotides match TRBD1. Per the germline V gene, CDR1 is LGHNA and CDR2 is YNFKEQ. The V and J ends lost 0 bases and 4 bases, in that order; junction bases with no gene match: 8. The CDR3 totals 16 residues. DNA of the CDR3: TGTGCCAGCAGCCAAGATGCGTCAGGGGGAACCTATGGCTACACCTTC. This encodes CASSQDASGGTYGYTF.

CDR3 sequence reads: CASSLDNDNEQFF. For the CDR3, the DNA is TGTGCCAGCAGCTTGGACAATGACAATGAGCAGTTCTTC. The chain combines TRBV7-2 with TRBJ2-1; TRBD1 is a possible D gene (5 bases). This CDR3 is built from 13 residues. Germline values: CDR1 SGHTA, CDR2 FQGNSA. Trimming cost V 3 bases and J 5 bases, with 8 bases left between them.

This chain links TRBV15 with TRBJ1-1, with TRBD1 matching over 9 bases. The germline CDR1 and CDR2 sequences are LNHNV and YYDKDF (reference sequence). CDR3 length equals 13 residues. Trimming at V came to 1 base and at J to 11 bases, leaving 5 bases not matched to a gene. The CDR3 loop is CATSRGGDRAAFF. DNA of the CDR3: TGTGCCACCAGCAGAGGAGGGGACAGGGCGGCTTTCTTT.

CDR3 sequence: CAIATVTNTEAFF. The CDR3 DNA is TGTGCCATCGCGACGGTCACAAACACTGAAGCTTTCTTT. The J gene is TRBJ1-1, the V gene TRBV5-8; D remains ambiguous. CDR1 is SGHTS, CDR2 YDEGEE, per germline. CDR3 length equals 13 residues. The V gene lost 9 bases and the J gene lost 2 bases, with 14 bases spanning the gap.

A single count supports this clone. V usage is TRBV6-5 and J usage is TRBJ1-5, with D unclear. The germline V gene has CDR1 MNHEY and CDR2 SVGAGI. This CDR3 spans 12 amino acids. V was cut by 0 bases and J by 11 bases, with 8 bases left in between. Here the CDR3 reads CASSYSTDAQHF. Here the CDR3 DNA reads TGTGCCAGCAGTTACTCGACCGATGCCCAGCATTTT.

The rearrangement joins TRBV28 to TRBJ2-1; 12 positions agree with TRBD2. The CDR3 runs to 16 residues. V dropped 8 bases and J dropped 7; count of bases not matched to a gene: 12. Germline CDR1 reads MDHEN; CDR2 reads SYDVKM. CDR3 protein: CASGNPASGRVNEQFF. The CDR3 DNA reads TGTGCCAGCGGCAACCCGGCTAGCGGGAGGGTGAATGAGCAGTTCTTC.

In this sample, this clone turned up once. CDR3 in DNA: TGTGCCAGCAGTTTCGCTGGGACAGGGTCCCAAGAGACCCAGTACTTC. It translates to CASSFAGTGSQETQYF. This chain connects TRBV28 to TRBJ2-5; 9 positions agree with TRBD1. Germline V lookup: CDR1 MDHEN, CDR2 SYDVKM. J gave up 1 base and V 3 bases, and 6 bases lay outside the gene matches. This CDR3 is built from 16 residues.

J is TRBJ2-1 and V is TRBV4-2, with 7 bases that match TRBD2. There are 15 residues in the CDR3. The V and J ends lost 5 bases and 2 bases, in that order; junction bases with no gene match: 6. Germline assignment: CDR1 LGHNA and CDR2 YNFKEQ. The CDR3 DNA follows: TGTGCCAGCAGCTTGGCGGGAGTGCCCTACAATGAGCAGTTCTTC. Protein sequence: CASSLAGVPYNEQFF.

The chain recombines TRBV7-9 with TRBJ2-7; D possibly matches TRBD1 or TRBD2 (6 bases each). Per germline, CDR1 SEHNR and CDR2 FQNEAQ (reference sequence). This CDR3 is built from 16 residues. V gave up 5 bases and J gave up 7 bases, with 24 bases separating them. CDR3 loop: CASSRGIGTREVEQYF. The CDR3 region has the DNA TGTGCCAGCAGCCGGGGGATCGGGACAAGGGAGGTTGAGCAGTACTTC.

This clone showed up many times. The chain recombines TRBV28 with TRBJ1-3, with 7 bases aligning to TRBD1. This CDR3 is 16 amino acids long. CDR1 and CDR2 (germline): MDHEN, SYDVKM. V lost 2 bases to trimming and J lost 5 bases; unmatched junction nucleotides: 9. In DNA form, the CDR3 reads TGTGCCAGCAGTTTAAGGGGATGGACAGGCCGAAACACCATATATTTT. This sequence encodes CASSLRGWTGRNTIYF.

This rearrangement joins TRBV5-1 to TRBJ1-1, with a tentative D call TRBD1 (5 bases). The germline V gene has CDR1 SGHRS and CDR2 YFSETQ. The V end was cut by 0 bases, the J end by 11 bases, with 17 bases between. The CDR3 sequence is 14 residues long. CDR3 protein: CASSLAGDAVVAFF. DNA of the CDR3: TGCGCCAGCAGCTTGGCGGGGGACGCAGTAGTCGCTTTCTTT.